The source of this T cell receptor beta chain is a study of blood T cell repertoires in COVID-19 (dated by TCRdb to 2019 to 2021). With regard to the full study: Collaborator samples came from the United States, Italy and Spain and covered acute and convalescent phases of COVID-19. The dataset comprised deeply sampled blood TCRbeta repertoires from subjects exposed to, actively infected with, or recovered from COVID-19. The prospective study material was composed of cDNA or gDNA derived from T cells, B-cell-depleted T cells, or PBMCs. Sample metadata almost always included a de-identified subject ID, COVID-19 status, age in years and sex. Samples were obtained from the ongoing ImmuneRACE study (first 160 participants) and from 1,000 to 1,500 subjects provided by 6 global collaborators. The repertoires were released in a freely available public database intended as a resource for research on the immune response to SARS-CoV-2. HLA class I and class II types, where available, came from metadata supplied by the sample provider rather than from assay-based typing. What the authors observed across the whole study: The amount of clinical and demographic metadata varied by source and participant and was provided uncurated.

In regard to this clone: Its antigen is not yet known. The sample holds no much larger clone one base away, and base qualities are not on file.

TCRbeta CDR3 regions were amplified from genomic DNA by means of the immunoSEQ Assay, a bias-controlled multiplex PCR. Concerning the study's data processing: The number of nucleated cells in each sample was estimated by amplification of reference gene primers within the assay. Sequence reads were collapsed and filtered to measure the absolute abundance of every unique TCRbeta CDR3 rearrangement. For each sample, productive Simpson clonality was calculated by taking the square root of Simpson's diversity index across productive rearrangements. TCRdb holds this immuneACCESS table with in-frame rearrangements only. Some clones are missing; in checked studies, unresolved V genes explain under half, and the rest has no known cause. The V and J calls and clone size are taken from that table; D and trimming were inferred from the DNA. The sample includes more than 250,000 clones, with approximately 80% observed a single time. The ten top clones hold approximately 9% of the sample.

V is cut back by 8 bases and J by 2 bases, with 8 bases in the junction unmatched. For CDR1 and CDR2, the germline V gene lists MDHEN and SYDVKM. Counted from cysteine to phenylalanine, this CDR3 has 16 amino acids. Only the CDR3 region is kept as DNA, spanning 48 bases read in frame from base 1. Each collaborating institution followed its own protocols to collect whole blood in K2EDTA tubes. Collaborator samples were shipped for TCRbeta analysis as frozen whole blood, isolated PBMCs, or DNA extracted from either sample type. The chain is encoded by TRBV28 joined to TRBJ1-4, with 10 junctional bases fitting TRBD1. Material: peripheral blood. The receptor comes from a human donor in a cohort sampled during active COVID-19. The DNA sequence is as follows: TGTGCCAGCCGACAGGGGGCGGGGGCCACTAATGAAAAACTGTTTTTT. It is translated as CASRQGAGATNEKLFF.